The following is a T cell receptor beta chain sequence with its context. Its antigen is not identified. The data stem from a study of monozygotic twins with inflammatory bowel disease. CDR1 and CDR2 from the germline V gene are MGHRA and YSYEKL. This CDR3 spans 14 amino acids. The quantity of total RNA per TCR library was around 3.5 ug. Using eight separate reactions per sample, the authors generated cDNA. The UMIs carried a 6-nucleotide sample barcode, and they were added by template switching. TCRdb re-called the 5' RACE reads, yielding one record per CDR3 amino acid sequence without DNA. Its listing shows 150,000 to 200,000 distinct CDR3 sequences. Study-level findings and limits: Other individuals had fewer clonotypes in common with IBD patients than with healthy twins, especially with disease activity.

Sequenced material: blood. The V call is TRBV4-1, the J call TRBJ2-7. The source is a human donor with ulcerative colitis or Crohn's disease, or a healthy co-twin of an affected twin (not recorded which). The CDR3 sequence: CASSQLPVTYEQYF.